This TCR beta chain stems from a study of Graves' ophthalmopathy and Graves' hyperthyroidism (dated by TCRdb to 2016 to 2018). About the investigation overall: Peripheral blood was collected before any treatment was given, at the time of initial diagnosis. TCR beta repertoire signatures were used to distinguish Graves' ophthalmopathy from Graves' hyperthyroidism and to predict progression to ophthalmopathy. In total, 135 blood samples were TCR-sequenced: some 43 ophthalmopathy, 80 or so hyperthyroidism and some 17 hyperthyroidism-to-ophthalmopathy patients. To explore V-J signatures that distinguish ophthalmopathy from hyperthyroidism, a discovery set of 100 patients was enrolled, made up of over 40 with ophthalmopathy and around 60 with stable hyperthyroidism. For independent validation, a separate cohort was made up of approximately 19 hyperthyroidism patients plus 17 patients who later progressed from hyperthyroidism to ophthalmopathy. In roughly six hyperthyroidism patients, the T-cell repertoires found in thyroid tissue were compared with those found in blood. Once sampling was done, hyperthyroidism patients were given methimazole at a starting dose of 30 mg daily, while ophthalmopathy patients were given high-dose intravenous methylprednisolone. For training and testing, the 100 or so patients in the discovery cohort were randomly divided in a 7:3 ratio.

The germline V gene yields SGHTA for CDR1 and FQGNSA for CDR2. V is trimmed back by 2 bases and J by 5 bases, and the junction contains 3 bases that no gene match accounts for. The CDR3 contains 13 residues, cysteine and phenylalanine counted. Only CDR3 DNA is held: 39 bases, read in frame from base 1. Results and caveats for the whole study, not just this receptor: Sample size was not statistically predetermined, and group allocation was not concealed from the investigators. In validation, the model predicted ophthalmopathy progression with about 70% sensitivity and roughly 72% specificity; some 13 predicted patients were CT-confirmed with GO in a median of about 6.2 months. In cross-validation, the 13-signature model distinguished ophthalmopathy from stable hyperthyroidism with about 89% sensitivity and about 81% specificity, while in the test set the corresponding values were roughly 80% and 75%. Most of the expanded thyroid clonotypes with a frequency above 0.001 were also detected in blood, and it was suggested that the thyroid immune response may be reflected by blood repertoires.

For repertoire sequencing, the TCR beta CDR3 regions were amplified from RNA transcripts. The first round was an RT-PCR using HTBI primers with the Qiagen OneStep RT-PCR kit, and this first round was followed by a second-round multiplex PCR, then size selection and purification. The libraries underwent paired-end sequencing with 100 bp reads on an Illumina HiSeq2000. In the authors' own workflow: SOAPnuke was used for read processing, and reads with adapters, uncalled bases, a mean Phred below 15, or no exact constant-primer or identifier match were discarded. COPE v1.2.5 was used to merge the high-quality paired reads. Clonotypes were defined as unique nucleotide sequences and were aligned to IMGT TRB V, D and J references using MiTCR v1.1. The analysis was limited to V-J combinations with a frequency above 0.0001, which together covered just over 98% of the repertoires. A TCR clonal expansion and chaos score per V-J combination was defined as the ratio of F50 clonal expansion to chaos observed in the TCRdist matrix. Welch's t-statistics and random forest were used to reduce the features to roughly 14 V-J combinations, which were then used as input to a naive Bayes classifier. The Morisita-Horn index was used to measure how similar the thyroid and blood repertoires were. Using fastp trimming at Q25 and MiXCR clonotype assembly, TCRdb reanalyzed the public sequencing data and kept in-frame beta chains. Each CDR3 protein appears once, grouped with its most common genes and DNA. These V and J calls are TCRdb output, not the study's own analysis. A total of 200,000 to 250,000 distinct CDR3 sequences appear in this sample, under 25% of them only once. About 46% of the sample rests with the top ten.

A note on this clonotype: What antigen it recognizes has not been identified. There are no base qualities to consult, and no much larger clone falls within one base.

Ophthalmopathy patients had moderately to severely active disease, Clinical Activity Score of at least 3, NOSPECS grade of at least 4, and disease duration under 3 months. Patients with other autoimmune diseases, uncontrolled infections, pregnancy or lactation were excluded from the study. Diagnosis relied on clinical symptoms, serum thyroxine, TRAb, thyroid ultrasound and orbital computed tomography. Using Ficoll-Paque density gradient centrifugation, PBMCs were isolated from 9.5 to 10 ml of fresh peripheral blood. Total RNA was extracted using Trizol reagent, and RNA quality was checked on an Agilent 2100 Bioanalyzer.

Sequenced material: peripheral blood. The receptor chain draws on TRBV7-2 and TRBJ2-7; 7 middle bases align to TRBD1. The source of this sequence is a woman in her forties or fifties with Graves' ophthalmopathy. Donor details come from another sample of the same person, matched by shared clones. In nucleotide form, the sequence is TGTGCCAGCAGCTTAAGGGGGCCGAACGAGCAGTACTTC. This is translated as CASSLRGPNEQYF.